Following are 4 T cell receptor beta chains from one sample sequenced in a study of cytomegalovirus exposure and HLA in healthy donors. Researchers ran the PCR with 60 Vbeta and 13 Jbeta primers. Measured with immunoSEQ multiplex PCR; TCRdb has only the in-frame clones, and not every one. The profile shows a few hundred thousand clones, approximately 91% of them singletons. Specimen: PBMCs. Source of these receptors: a girl aged 2-10 years in good health and CMV-seronegative.

The chain is built from TRBV27 and TRBJ2-7; 8 nucleotides match TRBD2. Germline CDR1 MNHEY, CDR2 SMNVEV (reference sequence). This CDR3 contains 15 residues. V was pared by 3 bases and J by 3 bases, with 7 bases of the junction left unmatched. As DNA, the CDR3 is TGTGCCAGCAGTTTCAGAACTAGCGGACTCTACGAGCAGTACTTC. Its translation is CASSFRTSGLYEQYF.

The chain combines TRBV5-4 with TRBJ2-1; 14 nucleotides line up with TRBD2. V lost 0 bases to trimming and J lost 7 bases; unmatched junction nucleotides: 9. CDR1 is SGHNT, CDR2 YYREEE, per germline (reference sequence). This CDR3 region has 18 residues. In DNA, the CDR3 is TGTGCCAGCAGCTTGGGACAGGCGGGACTAGCGGGAGAGAATGAGCAGTTCTTC. It translates to CASSLGQAGLAGENEQFF.

The DNA of the CDR3 is TGCGCCAGCAGCTTGTTGCAGAACTATAATTCACCCCTCCACTTT. Translated, it gives CASSLLQNYNSPLHF. V is TRBV5-1 and J is TRBJ1-6; unclear D gene. The V gene lost 1 base and the J gene lost 3 bases, with 8 bases spanning the gap. Germline loops: CDR1 SGHRS, CDR2 YFSETQ. The CDR3 is 15 residues long.

The table lists this clone with a count of one. The chain combines TRBV19 with TRBJ1-6; weak D call: TRBD1 (6 bases). CDR1 and CDR2 (germline): LNHDA, SQIVND (reference sequence). Trimming left V 7 bases short and J 5 bases short, with 18 bases between. There are 16 residues in the CDR3. Here the CDR3 reads CASTTITGSHNSPLHF. The CDR3 DNA follows: TGTGCCAGTACCACCATAACAGGGAGTCATAATTCACCCCTCCACTTT.